This TCR beta chain emerged from a study of TIL therapy for anti-PD-1-resistant metastatic lung cancer. Across the whole study: Progressing patients received lymphodepletion, expanded TIL infusion and IL-2. A few tumors were EGFR-mutant and two were ALK-rearranged.

Time point defined: pre-treatment sample, taken before nivolumab and TIL therapy. As to this clone: The same CDR3 can be traced to other DNA sequences in this sample.

This was the immunoSEQ v3 assay. Libraries were sequenced to 1.5 million to 2.5 million read pairs (survey) or about 4.5-6 million (deep). Clones were sequenced by immunoSEQ multiplex PCR, and TCRdb holds only the in-frame ones, with some missing. The sample carries tens of thousands of clones, around nine tenths recorded once. The specimen was blood, collected at baseline. The sequence was obtained from a person aged 25 to 80 with non-small cell lung cancer.

Written as DNA, the CDR3 is TGCGCCAGCAGCTTGGGGACAGGGAATCAGCCCCAGCATTTT. As protein: CASSLGTGNQPQHF. The genes are TRBV5-1 and TRBJ1-5; TRBD1 matches at 8 bases. Looked up from germline, CDR1 is SGHRS and CDR2 is YFSETQ. The ends lost 0 bases at V and 4 bases at J; junction bases unmatched: 0. The CDR3 is 14 amino acids.